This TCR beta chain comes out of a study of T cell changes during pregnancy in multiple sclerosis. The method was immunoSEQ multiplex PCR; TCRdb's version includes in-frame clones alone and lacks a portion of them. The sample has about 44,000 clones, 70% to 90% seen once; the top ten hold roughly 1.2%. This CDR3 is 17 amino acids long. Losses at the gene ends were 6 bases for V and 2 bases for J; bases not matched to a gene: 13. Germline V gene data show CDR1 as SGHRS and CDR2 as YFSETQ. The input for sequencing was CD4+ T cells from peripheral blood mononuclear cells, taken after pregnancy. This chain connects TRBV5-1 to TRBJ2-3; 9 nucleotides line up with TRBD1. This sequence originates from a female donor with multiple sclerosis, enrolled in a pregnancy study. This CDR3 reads CASIKGQGKRTTDTQYF. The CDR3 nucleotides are TGCGCCAGCATCAAGGGACAGGGAAAGAGGACCACAGATACGCAGTATTTT.